These 13 T cell receptor beta chains were all obtained from the same sample, sequenced in a study of cytomegalovirus exposure and HLA in healthy donors. 13 Jbeta primers and 60 Vbeta primers were used for the PCR. This table comes from immunoSEQ multiplex PCR, and its TCRdb copy is limited to in-frame clones, with some not included. Here the sample spans tens of thousands of clones, 55% to 70% being singletons. Sequences were obtained from PBMCs. Receptors were obtained from a woman aged 45-65 years in good health and CMV-seropositive.

The genes are TRBV19 and TRBJ2-7, with 10 bases that match TRBD1. Germline CDR1 LNHDA, CDR2 SQIVND (reference sequence). The CDR3 is 14 amino acids. With 4 bases clipped from V and 4 bases from J, the junction kept 4 bases outside the gene matches. As DNA, the CDR3 is TGTGCCAGTAGTACCGGACAGGGGGGATACGAGCAGTACTTC. Translation: CASSTGQGGYEQYF.

As to this clone: This sample also contains other DNA sequences that code for the same CDR3. V and J are TRBV7-8 and TRBJ2-5, with D possibly being TRBD2 (6 bases). Looked up from germline, CDR1 is SGHVS and CDR2 is FQNEAQ. This CDR3 contains 14 residues. V lost 5 bases and J 10 bases, leaving 20 bases between the germline ends. For the CDR3, the DNA is TGTGCCAGCAGCCCCAGACTAGGCGCACGGGACCAGTACTTC. Protein: CASSPRLGARDQYF.

The chain carries TRBV5-1 and TRBJ2-1; D not resolved. Germline V lookup: CDR1 SGHRS, CDR2 YFSETQ. V dropped 2 bases and J dropped 2 bases, with 8 bases sitting between them. The CDR3 loop spans 14 amino acids. CDR3 nucleotides: TGCGCCAGCAGCTTTGGCCAAGCCTACAATGAGCAGTTCTTC. Amino acid sequence: CASSFGQAYNEQFF.

This clone was picked up a small number of times. V gene TRBV9 combines with J gene TRBJ1-4; 8 bases fit TRBD1. CDR1 and CDR2 (germline): SGDLS, YYNGEE. Trimming cost V 4 bases and J 8 bases; bases outside gene matches: 16. This CDR3 spans 17 amino acids. CDR3 coding DNA: TGTGCCAGCAGCCCAGGACAGGGTAATGAACGTGCGGAAAAACTGTTTTTT. Translating it yields CASSPGQGNERAEKLFF.

This clone was seen more than once but under ten times. The chain joins TRBV9 to TRBJ1-4, with 8 bases matching TRBD1. This CDR3 region has 15 residues. Germline CDR1 SGDLS, CDR2 YYNGEE. V lost 4 bases and J lost 4; bases outside the gene matches: 6. CDR3 bases: TGTGCCAGCAGCTTAGACAGGGGAGTTAATGAAAAACTGTTTTTT. Translation: CASSLDRGVNEKLFF.

This clone was found a few times. CDR3 bases: TGTGCCAGCAGCGTAGAAGATCCTGACAGGGTAAATACCGGGGAGCTGTTTTTT. Translated: CASSVEDPDRVNTGELFF. The chain joins TRBV9 to TRBJ2-2, with TRBD1 matching 7 bases. Per germline, CDR1 SGDLS and CDR2 YYNGEE. The CDR3 covers 18 residues. V gave up 0 bases and J gave up 5 bases; unmatched junction bases: 13.

By frequency in the sample, this clone is medium-sized (0.01 to 0.1%). The chain is built from TRBV7-8 and TRBJ2-5; a possible D gene is TRBD2 (7 bases). V was clipped by 1 base and J by 4 bases, with 13 bases between them. CDR3 length equals 15 residues. CDR1 is SGHVS and CDR2 is FQNEAQ in the germline V gene. The CDR3 spells CASSLGGGGTETQYF. The CDR3 DNA follows: TGTGCCAGCAGCTTAGGGGGGGGCGGAACAGAGACCCAGTACTTC.

The DNA of the CDR3 is TGTGCCAGCAGCTTAGTGGGGACAGGGAATGAGCAGTTCTTC. Translating gives CASSLVGTGNEQFF. The chain employs TRBV7-2 and TRBJ2-1; the match to TRBD1 covers 9 bases. The CDR3 sequence is 14 residues long. V shed 1 base, J shed 7 bases, and the junction held 2 bases outside the gene matches. Germline lookup yields CDR1 SGHTA and CDR2 FQGNSA.

The chain couples TRBV2 to TRBJ2-7; 12 bases line up with TRBD2. Germline assignment: CDR1 SNHLY and CDR2 FYNNEI. The CDR3 runs to 13 residues. Losses at the gene ends were 5 bases for V and 7 bases for J; bases not matched to a gene: 3. CDR3 residues: CASSPTSGGEQYF. CDR3 nucleotide sequence: TGTGCCAGCAGTCCTACTAGCGGGGGGGAGCAGTACTTC. Full variable domain (remainder filled in from reference TRBV2 and TRBJ2-7): EPEVTQTPSHQVTQMGQEVILRCVPISNHLYFYWYRQILGQKVEFLVSFYNNEISEKSEIFDDQFSVERPDGSNFTLKIRSTKLEDSAMYFCASSPTSGGEQYFGPGTRLTVT.

The chain combines TRBV7-9 with TRBJ2-5; tentative D call: TRBD2 (7 bases). The ends were cut back, 1 base at V and 5 bases at J, with 14 bases in the middle. Germline values: CDR1 SEHNR, CDR2 FQNEAQ (reference sequence). This CDR3 contains 15 residues. For the CDR3, the DNA is TGTGCCAGCAGCTTAGACGGGGGGCCCGGGGAGACCCAGTACTTC. This sequence encodes CASSLDGGPGETQYF.

The chain couples TRBV30 to TRBJ1-1, with 7 positions matching TRBD1. Trimming at V came to 4 bases and at J to 5 bases, leaving 4 bases not matched to a gene. This CDR3 has 12 residues. Germline V gene sequence: CDR1 GTSNPN, CDR2 SVGIG (reference sequence). In nucleotides, the CDR3 is TGTGCCTGGAAAGGGGGCGGGACTGAAGCTTTCTTT. Its translation: CAWKGGGTEAFF.

Only one count was recorded for this clone. The rearrangement uses TRBV7-2 and TRBJ2-2, with TRBD1 matching 7 bases. Unmatched junction bases numbered 2, after V lost 5 bases and J lost 5 bases. Germline lookup yields CDR1 SGHTA and CDR2 FQGNSA. There are 13 residues in the CDR3. The CDR3 here is CASSPTGTGELFF. CDR3 in DNA: TGTGCCAGCAGCCCGACAGGGACCGGGGAGCTGTTTTTT.

The CDR3 DNA is TGTGCCAGCAGCCCAGGTCACAGCTCCTACGAGCAGTACTTC. Translating it yields CASSPGHSSYEQYF. The gene calls are TRBV6-1 and TRBJ2-7, with no clear D. This CDR3 has 14 residues. Germline loops: CDR1 MNHNS, CDR2 SASEGT. The V gene lost 6 bases and the J gene lost 0 bases, with 12 bases spanning the gap.